The present TCR beta chain was sequenced within a study of Graves' ophthalmopathy and Graves' hyperthyroidism. Trimming cost V 2 bases and J 3 bases, with 17 bases left between them. The CDR3 runs 17 residues. Germline V gene sequence: CDR1 SEHNR, CDR2 FQNEAQ (reference sequence). As the template, RNA transcripts were used to amplify TCR beta CDR3 regions. HTBI primers primed a first-round RT-PCR, and a second-round multiplex PCR followed. TCRdb fed the multiplex PCR reads into MiXCR, producing one record per CDR3 protein. The data contain hundreds of thousands of distinct CDR3 sequences, 20% to 25% of them singletons. This clonotype was counted only a few times.

The sequence came from a woman aged 18-30 years with stable Graves' hyperthyroidism. Some clones in this sample may be carry-over from other donors' samples. Material for sequencing was peripheral blood. The chain recombines TRBV7-9 with TRBJ1-3; D is uncertain. The CDR3 nucleotides are TGTGCCAGCAGCTTAATACATTCTGGGCTGGGTGGAAACACCATATATTTT. As protein: CASSLIHSGLGGNTIYF. Complete variable domain (other parts from reference TRBV7-9 and TRBJ1-3): DTGVSQNPRHKITKRGQNVTFRCDPISEHNRLYWYRQTLGQGPEFLTYFQNEAQLEKSRLLSDRFSAERPKGSFSTLEIQRTEQGDSAMYLCASSLIHSGLGGNTIYFGEGSWLTVV.